This is a list of T cell receptor beta chains from one sample in a study of cytomegalovirus exposure and HLA in healthy donors. Sequenced by immunoSEQ multiplex PCR; TCRdb stores in-frame clones only, minus some. The sample records 150,000 to 200,000 clones, about 90% being singletons. The sample consisted of PBMCs. The source is a girl less than two years old in good health and CMV-seronegative. Each CDR3 is given with its conserved first and last residue. D genes are given only for firm matches. Clone sizes are given selectively: once, few, many, or a class where the clone is expanded.

d_call cdr3_length v_call clone_size cdr3_aa
NA 14 TRBV4-1 NA CASSRSATNYGYTF
TRBD1 19 TRBV5-6 NA CASSPEYLQGSWVPPTQYF
NA 16 TRBV4-1 NA CASSQDWLAGYQPQHF
TRBD2 16 TRBV29-1 few CSVERGLAESNNEQFF
NA 12 TRBV19 NA CASMGSSYEQYF
NA 14 TRBV6-5 NA CASSFSGGFNEQYF
NA 12 TRBV16 few CASSQFQKPQHF
TRBD2 16 TRBV4-2 NA CASSQDPGTIRNHDLF
NA 12 TRBV7-9 NA CASSSPGQPQHF
NA 13 TRBV5-1 NA CASSTGGGRGEFF
NA 15 TRBV7-9 NA CASSPRTRGTRGYTF
TRBD2 19 TRBV4-3 once CASSQEVGTSGESSYEQYF
TRBD2 17 TRBV5-4 NA CASSAGTSGGGDYEQYF
NA 14 TRBV10-1 NA CASTSEDRHVRAFF
NA 13 TRBV11-3 NA CASSLRGTDTQYF